The clone carrying this T cell receptor (beta chain) was picked up many times. From germline, CDR1 is MDHEN and CDR2 SYDVKM. The CDR3 loop spans 12 amino acids. V shed 5 bases, J shed 8 bases, and the junction held 5 bases outside the gene matches. Time point specified: newly diagnosed GD, antithyroid drugs for less than 3 months. Extracted PBMC RNA gave rise to the TCR library. Researchers made TCR beta libraries by using iRepertoire HTBI primers and running Arm-PCR on CDR3 regions. TCRdb redid the calling of the multiplex PCR reads with MiXCR, one entry per CDR3 protein. The data hold a few hundred thousand distinct CDR3 sequences, with around 15% observed a single time. This sample was included in a study of regulatory T cells in long-lasting Graves disease. This sample also belongs to another study, concerning T cells in Graves' hyperthyroidism and ophthalmopathy.

The chain employs TRBV28 and TRBJ2-7; TRBD1 aligns across 8 bases. The specimen was peripheral blood mononuclear cells (PBMCs), collected at new diagnosis, from a patient treated with antithyroid drugs. The TCR originated in a woman between 45 and 60 years old with Graves disease. The CDR3 is CASSSGQGKQYF. DNA of the CDR3: TGTGCCAGCAGTAGTGGACAGGGAAAGCAGTACTTC.